This TCR beta chain derives from a study of T cell repertoires in cytomegalovirus infection. Study context: Indicated by public TCR beta signatures were CMV infection and matching HLA type. Study-wide results and caveats: Clonotype analysis showed dominance of the ex vivo response by HLA-C-restricted CMV-specific TCR beta clonotypes. Identification of carriers of CMV plus the relevant HLA was achieved through cumulative public TCR beta family frequency.

The sample holds a few counts of this clonotype. Its antigen remains unknown. From germline, CDR1 is SGHTA and CDR2 FQGNSA. The CDR3 sequence is 16 residues long. V was cut by 2 bases and J by 7 bases, with 17 bases left in between. Each CDR3 protein is one row after TCRdb ran MiXCR on the reads. The table includes approximately 190,000 distinct CDR3 sequences, roughly 9.8% detected once. This receptor was obtained from a human donor in good health (CMV status not recorded). Some clones in this sample may be carry-over from other donors' samples. The chain uses TRBV7-2 and TRBJ1-4, with D hard to call. Sequencing used PBMCs. The CDR3 sequence: CASSLKGEGKAEKLFF. The DNA of the CDR3 is TGTGCCAGCAGCTTAAAGGGCGAAGGGAAGGCTGAAAAACTGTTTTTT.